One and the same sample provided the 4 T cell receptor beta chains below, sequenced in a study of OX40 agonist ivuxolimab in advanced cancers. The assay was immunoSEQ multiplex PCR, and TCRdb's table has in-frame clones only and misses some. The table lists 90,000 or so clones, roughly 87% of them singletons, with 0.3% to 0.4% in the top ten. The material sequenced was CD4+ or CD8+ T cells sorted from blood, taken in a trial of the OX40 agonist ivuxolimab. These receptors all come from an adult with an advanced solid tumor such as melanoma, head and neck, liver or kidney cancer.

V gene TRBV7-3 combines with J gene TRBJ2-2, with D unresolved. CDR1 SGHTA and CDR2 FQGTGA come from the germline V gene. This CDR3 has 14 residues. V shed 2 bases and J shed 2 bases, with 6 bases lying between them. As DNA, the CDR3 is TGTGCCAGCAGCTTATCCCTTAACACCGGGGAGCTGTTTTTT. Protein sequence: CASSLSLNTGELFF. Complete variable domain (other parts from reference TRBV7-3 and TRBJ2-2): GAGVSQTPSNKVTEKGKYVELRCDPISGHTALYWYRQSLGQGPEFLIYFQGTGAADDSGLPNDRFFAVRPEGSVSTLKIQRTERGDSAVYLCASSLSLNTGELFFGEGSRLTVL.

This sequence joins TRBV20-1 and TRBJ2-7; possible D gene TRBD2, 5 bases. CDR1 and CDR2 (germline): DFQATT, SNEGSKA (reference sequence). This CDR3 region has 10 residues. Trimming pared 8 bases from V and 6 bases from J, leaving 11 bases between. CDR3 sequence: CSSGPSEQYF. As DNA, the CDR3 is TGCAGTAGCGGACCGAGCGAGCAGTACTTC.

The chain combines TRBV6-5 with TRBJ2-7, with D perhaps TRBD2 (5 bases). Per germline, CDR1 MNHEY and CDR2 SVGAGI. V dropped 0 bases and J dropped 1 base, with 7 bases sitting between them. CDR3 length: 14 amino acids. CDR3 bases: TGTGCCAGCAGTTACTCGTCGGGGTCCTACGAGCAGTACTTC. Its translation: CASSYSSGSYEQYF.

This chain connects TRBV6-5 to TRBJ1-1, with a tentative D call TRBD1 (5 bases). From germline, CDR1 is MNHEY and CDR2 SVGAGI. The V and J ends lost 6 bases and 3 bases respectively, with 17 bases between them. The CDR3 runs 15 residues. The CDR3 DNA follows: TGTGCCAGCAGCCTTCGGGAGGGGTTTGACACTGAAGCTTTCTTT. It is translated as CASSLREGFDTEAFF.